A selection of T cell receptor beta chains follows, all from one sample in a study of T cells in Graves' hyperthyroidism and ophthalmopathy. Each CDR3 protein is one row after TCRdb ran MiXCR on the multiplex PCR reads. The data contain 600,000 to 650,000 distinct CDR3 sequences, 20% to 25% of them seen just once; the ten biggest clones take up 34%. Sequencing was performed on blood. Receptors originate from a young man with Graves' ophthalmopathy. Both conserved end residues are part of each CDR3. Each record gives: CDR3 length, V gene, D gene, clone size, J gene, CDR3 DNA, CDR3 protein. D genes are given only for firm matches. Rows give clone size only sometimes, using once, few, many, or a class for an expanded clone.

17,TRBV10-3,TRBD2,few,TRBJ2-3,TGTGCCATCAGTGATGGACTAGCGGTGGGGAGCACAGATACGCAGTATTTT,CAISDGLAVGSTDTQYF
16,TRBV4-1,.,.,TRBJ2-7,TGCGCCAGCAGCCAAGTTTCCGGCCAGGTGGTCTACGAGCAGTACTTC,CASSQVSGQVVYEQYF
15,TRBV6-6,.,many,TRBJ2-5,TGTGCCAGCAGTTACTCGAGAAGGGGGGAGGAGACCCAGTACTTC,CASSYSRRGEETQYF
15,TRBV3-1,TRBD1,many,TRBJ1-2,TGTGCCAGCAGCCAAGAGGGACAGGGGTACTATGGCTACACCTTC,CASSQEGQGYYGYTF
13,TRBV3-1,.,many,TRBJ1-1,TGTGCCAGCAGGGGGTCAAGGGCCACTGAAGCTTTCTTT,CASRGSRATEAFF
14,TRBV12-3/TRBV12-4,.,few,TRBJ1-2,TGTGCCAGCAGTTTGGAGGGGGTCAGCTATGGCTACACCTTC,CASSLEGVSYGYTF
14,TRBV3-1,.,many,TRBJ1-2,TGTGCCAGCAGCCAAGCCGGCAGAAACTATGGCTACACCTTC,CASSQAGRNYGYTF
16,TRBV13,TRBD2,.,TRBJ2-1,TGTGCCAGCAGCTTCCTCTCGGGGGGGAGGGTTAATGAGCAGTTCTTC,CASSFLSGGRVNEQFF
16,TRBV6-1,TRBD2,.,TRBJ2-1,TGTGCCAGCAGTAGATTAGCGGGAGGGGGCTACAATGAGCAGTTCTTC,CASSRLAGGGYNEQFF
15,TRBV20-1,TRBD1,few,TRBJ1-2,TGCAGTGCTAGAAGTCCGGGACAGGGTTTTCGTGGCTACACCTTC,CSARSPGQGFRGYTF
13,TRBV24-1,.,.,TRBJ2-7,TGTGCCAGCGGCCGGGGGGCGCCCAACGAGCAGTACTTC,CASGRGAPNEQYF
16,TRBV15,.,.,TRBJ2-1,TGTGCCACCAGCAGAGGGGAAAACCTCAAACCCAATGAGCAGTTCTTC,CATSRGENLKPNEQFF
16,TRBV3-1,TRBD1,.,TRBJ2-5,TGTGCCAGCAGCCAAATAGGGACAGGGGGTCGAGAGACCCAGTACTTC,CASSQIGTGGRETQYF
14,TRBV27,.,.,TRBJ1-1,TGTGCCAGCAGTTTCCAATACAGGGCTACTGAAGCTTTCTTT,CASSFQYRATEAFF